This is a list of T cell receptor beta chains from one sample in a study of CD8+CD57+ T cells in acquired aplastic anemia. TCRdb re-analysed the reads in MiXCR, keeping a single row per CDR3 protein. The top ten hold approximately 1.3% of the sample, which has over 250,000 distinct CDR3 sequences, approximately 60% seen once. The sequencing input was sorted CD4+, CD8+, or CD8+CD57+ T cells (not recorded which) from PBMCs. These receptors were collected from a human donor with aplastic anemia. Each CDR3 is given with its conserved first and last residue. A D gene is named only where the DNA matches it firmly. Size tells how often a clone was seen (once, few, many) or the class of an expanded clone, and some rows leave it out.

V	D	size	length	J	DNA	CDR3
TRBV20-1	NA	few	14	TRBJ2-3	TGCAGTGCTAGAAGGGGAGGCTCTACAGATACGCAGTATTTT	CSARRGGSTDTQYF
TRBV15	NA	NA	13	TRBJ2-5	TGTGCCACCAGCACCCGAACTGAAAAGACCCAGTACTTC	CATSTRTEKTQYF
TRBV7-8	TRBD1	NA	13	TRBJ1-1	TGTGCCAGCAGCTCCAGGACAGGTCTTGAAGCTTTCTTT	CASSSRTGLEAFF
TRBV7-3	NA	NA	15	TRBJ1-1	TGTGCCAGCAGCACCCGGGACAAGTTGAACACTGAAGCTTTCTTT	CASSTRDKLNTEAFF
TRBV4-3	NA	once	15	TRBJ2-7	TGCGCCAGCAGCCAAGACTGGGGCTTCGCCTACGAGCAGTACTTC	CASSQDWGFAYEQYF
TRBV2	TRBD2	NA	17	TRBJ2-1	TGTGCCAGCAGCTGGGACGGGCTAGCGGGGCGTTACAATGAGCAGTTCTTC	CASSWDGLAGRYNEQFF
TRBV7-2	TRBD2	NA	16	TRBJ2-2	TGTGCCAGCAGGGAGGGAGAGCGGGAGAACACCGGGGGGCTGTTTTTT	CASREGERENTGGLFF
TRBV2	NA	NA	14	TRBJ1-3	TGTGCCAGCACCAGGAGGGGTTCCGGAAACACCATATATTTT	CASTRRGSGNTIYF
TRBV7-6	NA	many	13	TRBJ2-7	TGTGCCAGCAGCTTACTCCGGGATCCAGAGCAGTACTTC	CASSLLRDPEQYF
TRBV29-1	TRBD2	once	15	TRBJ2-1	TGCAGCTCCCTGGGTAGCGGGAGCTCCTACAATGAGCAGTTCTTC	CSSLGSGSSYNEQFF
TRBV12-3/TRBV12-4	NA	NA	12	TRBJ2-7	TGTGCCAGCAGCCCTCGGGTGTACGAGCAGTACTTC	CASSPRVYEQYF
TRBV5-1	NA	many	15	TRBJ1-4	TGCGCCAGCAGCTTGGAAGCCACAACTAATGAAAAACTGTTTTTT	CASSLEATTNEKLFF
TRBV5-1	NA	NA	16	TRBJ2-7	TGCGCCAGCAGCTTGGGGGACCCCCACCTCCACTACGAGCAGTACTTC	CASSLGDPHLHYEQYF
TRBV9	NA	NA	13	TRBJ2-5	TGTGCCAGCAGCCAAACTTGGGGAGAGACCCAGTACTTC	CASSQTWGETQYF
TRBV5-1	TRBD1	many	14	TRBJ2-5	TGCGCCAGCAGCTCCGGACAGGGTGAGGAGACCCAGTACTTC	CASSSGQGEETQYF
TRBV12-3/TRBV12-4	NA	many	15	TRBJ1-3	TGTGCCAGCAGTCTACAGCTTCACTCTGGAAACACCATATATTTT	CASSLQLHSGNTIYF
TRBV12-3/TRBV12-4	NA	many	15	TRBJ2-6	TGTGCCAGCAGTTTGGGCGTCTCTGGGGCCAACGTCCTGACTTTC	CASSLGVSGANVLTF
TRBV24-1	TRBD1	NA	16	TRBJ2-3	TGTGCCACCAGTGACACCGGGACAGGGGCCGTAGATACGCAGTATTTT	CATSDTGTGAVDTQYF
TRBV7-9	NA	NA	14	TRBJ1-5	TGTGCAAGCAGCGACACGGGGGGCAATCAGCCCCAGCGTTTT	CASSDTGGNQPQRF
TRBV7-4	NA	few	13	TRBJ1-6	TGTGCCAGCAGCTCCGGACTTTTGAGGTCCCTCCACTTT	CASSSGLLRSLHF
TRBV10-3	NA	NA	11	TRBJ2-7	TGTGCCATCAGTGACCAGGGCGAGCAGTACTTC	CAISDQGEQYF
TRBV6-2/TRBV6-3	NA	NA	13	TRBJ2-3	TGTGCCAGCAGTCCAACCAGCCCCGATACGCAGTATTTT	CASSPTSPDTQYF
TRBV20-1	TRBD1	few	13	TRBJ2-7	TGCAGTGCTAGAGGGGACAGGGACTACGAGCAGTACTTC	CSARGDRDYEQYF
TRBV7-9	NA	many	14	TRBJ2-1	TGTGCCAGCAGCTCTACGCTGTGGTACAATGAGCAGTTCTTC	CASSSTLWYNEQFF
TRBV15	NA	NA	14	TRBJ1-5	TGTGCCACCAACGGGGGGGATGGCAATCAGCCCCAGCATTTT	CATNGGDGNQPQHF
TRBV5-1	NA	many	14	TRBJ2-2	TGCGCCAGCAGCTTGGTACAGTTCACCGGGGAGCTGTTTTTT	CASSLVQFTGELFF
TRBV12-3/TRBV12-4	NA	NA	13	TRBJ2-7	TGTGCCAGCAGTTTAGGTTTTAACTACGAGCAGTACTTC	CASSLGFNYEQYF
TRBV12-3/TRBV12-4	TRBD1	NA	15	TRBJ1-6	TGTGCCAGCAGTTTGGGACAGGGGGCAGGTTCACCCCTCCACTTT	CASSLGQGAGSPLHF
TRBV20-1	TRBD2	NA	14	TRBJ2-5	TGCAGTGCTAAAGTAACCGGGGGGGAGGAGACTCAGTACTTC	CSAKVTGGEETQYF
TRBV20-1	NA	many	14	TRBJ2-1	TGCAGTGCTAGGACTAGGAGCTCCTACAATGAGCAGTTCTTC	CSARTRSSYNEQFF
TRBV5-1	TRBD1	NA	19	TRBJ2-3	TGCGCCAGCAGGTGTTGCGAAAAATACTCGGGACAGGGTACAGATACGCAGTATTTT	CASRCCEKYSGQGTDTQYF
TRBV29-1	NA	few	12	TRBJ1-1	TGCAGCGTCGCCCAAGTGAACACTGAAGCTTTCTTT	CSVAQVNTEAFF
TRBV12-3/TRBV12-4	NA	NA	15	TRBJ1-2	TGTGCCAGCAGTTTAGCTATGGGAAATAACTATGGCTACACCTTC	CASSLAMGNNYGYTF
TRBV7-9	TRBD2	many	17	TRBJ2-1	TGTGCCAGCAGCTTAGACCCGAGCGGGGGGATGGGGGATGAGCAGTTCTTC	CASSLDPSGGMGDEQFF
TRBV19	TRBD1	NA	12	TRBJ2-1	TGTGCCACCAAGGACAGGGCCGAGGAGCAGTTCTTC	CATKDRAEEQFF
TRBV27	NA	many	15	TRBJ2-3	TGTGCCAGCAGTTTACAGGCAGCTAGCACAGATACGCAGTATTTT	CASSLQAASTDTQYF
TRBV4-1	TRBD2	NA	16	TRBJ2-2	TGCGCCAGCAGCTACACTAGCGGGAGGAGTGTCGGGGAGCTGTTTTTT	CASSYTSGRSVGELFF
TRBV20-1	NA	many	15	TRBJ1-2	TGCAGTGCTAGCGGGGCTCGGGGGGACCTCTATGGCTACACCTTC	CSASGARGDLYGYTF
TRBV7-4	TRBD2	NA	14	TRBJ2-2	TGTGCCAGCAGCTGGACTAGCGGGACCGGGGAGCTGTTTTTT	CASSWTSGTGELFF
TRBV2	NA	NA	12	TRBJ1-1	TGTGCCAGCATCGAACGTGGGACTGAAGCTTTCTTT	CASIERGTEAFF
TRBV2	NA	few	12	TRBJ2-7	TGTGCCAGCAGTAGGACAGTCCCCGAGCAGTACTTC	CASSRTVPEQYF
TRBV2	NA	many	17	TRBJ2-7	TGTGCCAGTCGCGGCTGGACAAGCCGCACAATTTACTACGAGCAGTACTTC	CASRGWTSRTIYYEQYF
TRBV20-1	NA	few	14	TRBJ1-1	TGCAGTGCTAGACACCCAGGGGCTGTGGTTGAAGCTTTCTTT	CSARHPGAVVEAFF
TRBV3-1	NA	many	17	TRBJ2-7	TGTGCCAGCAGCCAAGATCTTTTTAGGGGGTTACAGGGCGAGCAGTACTTC	CASSQDLFRGLQGEQYF
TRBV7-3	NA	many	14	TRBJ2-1	TGTGCCAGCAGCAAGGATCCGCAATACAATGAGCAGTTCTTC	CASSKDPQYNEQFF
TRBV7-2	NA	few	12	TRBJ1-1	TGTGCCAGCAGCTTTGGGATCACTGAAGCTTTCTTT	CASSFGITEAFF
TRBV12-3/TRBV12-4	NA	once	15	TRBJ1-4	TGTGCCAGCAGTTTATTCGGAGGGACTAATGAAAAACTGTTTTTT	CASSLFGGTNEKLFF
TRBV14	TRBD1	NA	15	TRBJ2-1	TGTGCCAGCAGCCAAGCCGGGACAGGGAGTCACTATGCCTTCTTC	CASSQAGTGSHYAFF
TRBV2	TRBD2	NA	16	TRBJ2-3	TGTGCCAGCAGTGAGCACCTAGCGCGGGGGACAGATACGCAGTATTTT	CASSEHLARGTDTQYF